The next 24 T cell receptor beta chains were all read from a single sample in a study of blood T cells in healthy people across ages. Sample-barcoded 5' priming and a J-beta primer mix drove a second PCR of roughly 6 to 12 cycles. TCRdb itself ran the 5' RACE reads through MiXCR, one entry per CDR3 protein. This table has about 580,000 distinct CDR3 sequences, 47% appearing once. Sequenced material: blood. The receptors here all came from an elderly man in good health.

The V and J genes are TRBV20-1 and TRBJ2-5; 8 nucleotides align to TRBD1. CDR1 is DFQATT, CDR2 SNEGSKA, per germline (reference sequence). V lost 7 bases, J lost 2 bases, and 6 bases stayed unmatched. This CDR3 has 13 amino acids. The CDR3 region has the DNA TGCAGTGTCCGGGGACAGGTACAAGAGACCCAGTACTTC. Translating it yields CSVRGQVQETQYF.

The V and J genes are TRBV2 and TRBJ2-3, with 9 bases that match TRBD1. Unmatched junction bases numbered 12, after V lost 6 bases and J lost 2 bases. The CDR3 is 17 amino acids. Germline lookup yields CDR1 SNHLY and CDR2 FYNNEI. This CDR3 is CASSALETGGHTDTQYF. The CDR3 DNA reads as TGTGCCAGCAGCGCCCTGGAGACAGGGGGACACACAGATACGCAGTATTTT.

This chain's CDR3 is CSAKDSARSAQHF. The CDR3 region has the DNA TGCAGTGCTAAAGACAGTGCCCGATCCGCCCAGCATTTT. The chain employs TRBV20-1 and TRBJ1-5; maybe TRBD1 (5 bases). V lost 4 bases and J 11 bases, leaving 18 bases between the germline ends. The CDR3 spans 13 residues. The V gene's germline CDR1 is DFQATT and CDR2 SNEGSKA (reference sequence).

The chain couples TRBV12-3 or TRBV12-4 to TRBJ2-7; no reliable D call. This CDR3 region has 11 residues. V was cut by 0 bases and J by 6 bases, with 3 bases left in between. CDR3 in DNA: TGTGCCAGCAGTTTAGCTCGCGAGCAGTACTTC. Protein product: CASSLAREQYF.

Comment on this clonotype: A much larger clonotype is one base distant, so this may be a read error. This sequence joins TRBV6-6 and TRBJ2-1; TRBD2 aligns across 8 bases. Germline loops: CDR1 MNHNY, CDR2 SVGAGI (reference sequence). The V segment lost 6 bases and the J segment 2 bases; nucleotides outside the gene matches: 12. The CDR3 covers 17 residues. CDR3 sequence: CASSPPGGKGTYNEQFF. CDR3 in DNA: TGTGCCAGCAGCCCACCGGGGGGGAAGGGCACCTACAATGAGCAGTTCTTC.

The chain is built from TRBV10-3 and TRBJ1-4, with D possibly TRBD1 on 6 matching bases. This CDR3 has 14 residues. Per the germline V gene, CDR1 is ENHRY and CDR2 is SYGVKD. V lost 10 bases to trimming and J lost 3 bases, with 15 bases between them. CDR3 amino acids: CATSTGTSNEKLFF. CDR3 bases: TGTGCCACCAGCACCGGGACATCTAATGAAAAACTGTTTTTT.

The chain recombines TRBV4-2 with TRBJ2-3; 15 bases map to TRBD2. In germline, CDR1 is LGHNA, CDR2 YNFKEQ. The CDR3 has 23 amino acids. J lost 0 bases, V lost 2 bases, and 18 bases had no gene match. The CDR3: CASSQRLGQLGTSGRTSTDTQYF. The CDR3 nucleotides are TGTGCCAGCAGCCAACGCTTGGGACAGCTCGGGACTAGCGGGAGGACCAGCACAGATACGCAGTATTTT.

Many counts were recorded for this clonotype. This sequence joins TRBV6-6 and TRBJ2-1; 9 bases are shared with TRBD2. Germline assignment: CDR1 MNHNY and CDR2 SVGAGI (reference sequence). J lost 4 bases, V lost 6 bases, and 10 bases had no gene match. The CDR3 spans 16 residues. The CDR3 here is CASSLWGGGDYNEQFF. CDR3 nucleotides: TGTGCCAGCAGCCTTTGGGGCGGGGGGGATTACAATGAGCAGTTCTTC.

The CDR3 region is CSAQDSLYEQYF. The DNA of the CDR3 is TGCAGTGCCCAGGACAGCCTCTACGAGCAGTACTTC. The chain is built from TRBV20-1 and TRBJ2-7, with D maybe TRBD1 (6 bases). The germline gives CDR1 DFQATT, CDR2 SNEGSKA (reference sequence). This CDR3 spans 12 amino acids. The V gene lost 6 bases and the J gene lost 3 bases, with 12 bases spanning the gap.

This clonotype was seen ten or more times. The V gene is TRBV6-5, the J gene TRBJ2-7; TRBD1 aligns across 10 bases. Trimming took 2 bases from V and 1 from J; bases not matched to a gene: 8. Germline CDR1 and CDR2: MNHEY and SVGAGI. The CDR3 has 17 amino acids. CDR3 amino acids: CASSYPTGTGESYEQYF. DNA for the CDR3: TGTGCCAGCAGTTACCCGACGGGGACAGGGGAGTCCTACGAGCAGTACTTC.

This clonotype was detected ten times or more. The chain joins TRBV4-3 to TRBJ2-3; D perhaps matches TRBD1 (5 bases). The CDR3 is 14 residues long. The V and J ends lost 0 bases and 3 bases respectively, with 7 bases between them. Germline CDR1 and CDR2: LGHNA and YSLEER. This chain's CDR3 is CASSQDHRTDTQYF. For the CDR3, the DNA is TGCGCCAGCAGCCAAGATCACAGGACAGATACGCAGTATTTT.

CDR3 protein: CAISESVRNNEQFF. CDR3 nucleotide sequence: TGTGCCATCAGTGAGTCTGTGCGGAACAATGAGCAGTTCTTC. The chain joins TRBV10-3 to TRBJ2-1; D is unresolved. CDR1 is ENHRY, CDR2 SYGVKD, per germline. The V end was cut by 0 bases, the J end by 5 bases, with 8 bases between. This CDR3 region has 14 residues.

In the case of this clonotype: One end of the junction does not line up with germline, which may come from a read error. The chain is built from TRBV12-3 or TRBV12-4 and TRBJ2-1; 9 bases fit TRBD2. CDR3 length equals 16 residues. CDR3 sequence reads: CASSLAGGRAYHEQFF. CDR3 sequence (DNA): TGTGCCAGCAGTTTAGCGGGCGGGAGGGCCTACCATGAGCAGTTCTTC.

CDR3 protein: CASSFPQGATFF. CDR3 nucleotides: TGTGCCAGCAGCTTCCCACAGGGGGCAACTTTCTTT. The genes are TRBV7-9 and TRBJ1-1; TRBD1 aligns across 9 bases. Losses at the gene ends were 3 bases for V and 12 bases for J; bases not matched to a gene: 5. Germline V gene lookup returns CDR1 SEHNR and CDR2 FQNEAQ (reference sequence). The CDR3 extends over 12 amino acids. Drawing the rest from reference TRBV7-9 and TRBJ1-1, the complete variable domain is DTGVSQNPRHKITKRGQNVTFRCDPISEHNRLYWYRQTLGQGPEFLTYFQNEAQLEKSRLLSDRFSAERPKGSFSTLEIQRTEQGDSAMYLCASSFPQGATFFGQGTRLTVV.

Worth noting for this clonotype: This may stem from a read error, because a much larger clone lies one nucleotide away. The V gene is TRBV6-2 or TRBV6-3, the J gene TRBJ1-1; D not resolved. The CDR3 length is 13 residues. The germline gives CDR1 MNHEY, CDR2 SVGEGT. Trimming pared 0 bases from V and 4 bases from J, leaving 6 bases between. As DNA, the CDR3 is TGTGCCAGCAGTTACTCGACCGCCACTGAAGCTTTCTTT. Protein product: CASSYSTATEAFF.

This clonotype was detected ten times or more. The rearrangement joins TRBV29-1 to TRBJ2-7, with D unclear. The germline gives CDR1 SQVTM, CDR2 ANQGSEA. CDR3 length: 13 residues. Trimming removed 7 bases from V and 2 bases from J, with 15 bases in between. In DNA form, the CDR3 reads TGCAGCGGCCTAGGCGCCACCGCCTACGAGCAGTACTTC. It specifies CSGLGATAYEQYF.

The chain is built from TRBV27 and TRBJ2-1; TRBD2 agrees at 13 bases. Germline V gene data show CDR1 as MNHEY and CDR2 as SMNVEV (reference sequence). With V trimmed by 5 bases and J by 12 bases, 13 bases remained unmatched. This CDR3 has 16 amino acids. The CDR3 here is CASSPHRLAGGVVQFF. The CDR3 nucleotides read TGTGCCAGCAGTCCCCATAGACTAGCGGGAGGAGTAGTGCAGTTCTTC.

The rearrangement uses TRBV15 and TRBJ2-5; possibly TRBD2 for D (5 bases). The J call may be in error: the DNA end matches TRBJ2-7 better. CDR3 length: 14 amino acids. Per the germline V gene, CDR1 is LNHNV and CDR2 is YYDKDF (reference sequence). This chain's CDR3 is CATSRDPGNDEQYF. CDR3 DNA: TGTGCCACCAGCAGAGATCCCGGGAATGACGAGCAGTACTTC.

The rearrangement links TRBV10-3 to TRBJ2-5; TRBD1 matches at 7 bases. CDR3 length: 18 residues. Unmatched junction bases numbered 20, after V lost 5 bases and J lost 5 bases. In germline, CDR1 is ENHRY, CDR2 SYGVKD. As DNA, the CDR3 is TGTGCCATCAGTAAACCGAGGGACAGCCAGGTCTCCTCCGAGACCCAGTACTTC. It codes for CAISKPRDSQVSSETQYF.

The chain joins TRBV7-2 to TRBJ2-2; tentative D call: TRBD2 (5 bases). This CDR3 has 12 residues. CDR1 is SGHTA and CDR2 is FQGNSA in the germline V gene. V was pared by 8 bases and J by 7 bases, with 11 bases between. In DNA, the CDR3 is TGTGCCAGCTCTCGGGCGGGCGGGGAGCTGTTTTTT. As protein: CASSRAGGELFF.

V usage is TRBV20-1 and J usage is TRBJ2-7, with D uncertain. The J call could be wrong; TRBJ2-5 is a better fit for the DNA end. The germline CDR1 and CDR2 sequences are DFQATT and SNEGSKA (reference sequence). The CDR3 length is 13 residues. This chain's CDR3 is CSAESRAGETQYF. CDR3 nucleotide sequence: TGCAGTGCCGAGAGCCGGGCCGGGGAGACCCAGTACTTC.

A remark on this clonotype: The junction does not match germline at one end; this may be a read error. The rearrangement joins TRBV7-9 to TRBJ2-6, with a tentative D call TRBD1 (5 bases). The CDR3 is 15 residues long. CDR1 and CDR2 from the germline V gene are SEHNR and FQNEAQ (reference sequence). CDR3 amino acids: CASSLSVSGADVLTF. CDR3 nucleotides: TGTGCCAGCAGCTTAAGTGTCTCTGGGGCCGACGTCCTGACTTTC.

V gene TRBV20-1 combines with J gene TRBJ1-3; D is uncertain. The CDR3 extends over 12 amino acids. V was shortened by 5 bases and J by 0 bases, with 5 bases between the two germline ends. Germline V gene data show CDR1 as DFQATT and CDR2 as SNEGSKA (reference sequence). The CDR3 region has the DNA TGCAGTGCTCAGAGCTCTGGAAACACCATATATTTT. Translating it yields CSAQSSGNTIYF.

This clonotype was recorded a few times. The chain links TRBV27 to TRBJ2-7; TRBD2 agrees at 8 bases. CDR1 is MNHEY, CDR2 SMNVEV, per germline (reference sequence). J was trimmed by 3 bases and V by 6 bases; bases with no gene match: 7. The CDR3 is made up of 14 amino acids. This CDR3 reads CASRDAGGYYEQYF. CDR3 DNA sequence: TGTGCCAGCAGGGATGCGGGAGGCTACTACGAGCAGTACTTC.